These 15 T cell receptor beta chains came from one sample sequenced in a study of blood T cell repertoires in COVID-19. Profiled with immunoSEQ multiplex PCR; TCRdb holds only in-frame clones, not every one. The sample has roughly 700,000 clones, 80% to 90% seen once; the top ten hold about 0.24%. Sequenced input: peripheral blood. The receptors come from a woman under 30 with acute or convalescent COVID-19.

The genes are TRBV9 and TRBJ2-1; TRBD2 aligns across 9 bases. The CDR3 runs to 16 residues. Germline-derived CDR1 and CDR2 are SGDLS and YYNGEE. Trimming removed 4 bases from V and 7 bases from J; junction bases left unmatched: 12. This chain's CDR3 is CASSPLGGGARNEQFF. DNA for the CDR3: TGTGCCAGCAGCCCACTAGGCGGGGGGGCTCGGAATGAGCAGTTCTTC.

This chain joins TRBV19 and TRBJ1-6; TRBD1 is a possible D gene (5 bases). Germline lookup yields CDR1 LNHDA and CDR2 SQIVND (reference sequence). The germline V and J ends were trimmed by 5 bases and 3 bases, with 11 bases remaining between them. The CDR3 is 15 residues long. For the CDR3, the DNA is TGTGCCAGTAGTCCAGGGATCCTCTATAATTCACCCCTCCACTTT. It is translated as CASSPGILYNSPLHF.

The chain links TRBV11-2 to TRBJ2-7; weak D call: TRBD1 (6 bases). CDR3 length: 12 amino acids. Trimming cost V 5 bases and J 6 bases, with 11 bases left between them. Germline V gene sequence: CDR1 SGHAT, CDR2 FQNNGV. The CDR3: CASSLGQPEQYF. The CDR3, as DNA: TGTGCCAGCAGCCTCGGACAGCCCGAGCAGTACTTC.

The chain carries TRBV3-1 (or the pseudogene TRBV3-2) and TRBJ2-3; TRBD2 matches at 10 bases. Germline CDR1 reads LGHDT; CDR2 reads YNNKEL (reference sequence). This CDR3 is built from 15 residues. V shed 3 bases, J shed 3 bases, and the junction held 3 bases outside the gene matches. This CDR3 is CASSHLAGDTDTQYF. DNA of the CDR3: TGTGCCAGCAGCCACCTAGCGGGGGATACAGATACGCAGTATTTT.

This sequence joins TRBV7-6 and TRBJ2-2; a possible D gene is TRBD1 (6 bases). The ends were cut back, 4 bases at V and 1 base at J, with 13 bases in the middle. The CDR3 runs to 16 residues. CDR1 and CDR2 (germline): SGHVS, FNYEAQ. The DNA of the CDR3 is TGTGCCAGCAGCTCTGGGACATTCAGGAACACCGGGGAGCTGTTTTTT. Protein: CASSSGTFRNTGELFF. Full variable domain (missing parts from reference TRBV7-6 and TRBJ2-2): GAGVSQSPRYKVTKRGQDVALRCDPISGHVSLYWYRQALGQGPEFLTYFNYEAQQDKSGLPNDRFSAERPEGSISTLTIQRTEQRDSAMYRCASSSGTFRNTGELFFGEGSRLTVL.

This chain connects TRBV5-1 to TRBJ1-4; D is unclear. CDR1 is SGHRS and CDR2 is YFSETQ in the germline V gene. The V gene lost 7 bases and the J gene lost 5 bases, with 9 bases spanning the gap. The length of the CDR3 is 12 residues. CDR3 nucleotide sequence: TGCGCCAGCTCTGAGCCAAATGAAAAACTGTTTTTT. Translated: CASSEPNEKLFF.

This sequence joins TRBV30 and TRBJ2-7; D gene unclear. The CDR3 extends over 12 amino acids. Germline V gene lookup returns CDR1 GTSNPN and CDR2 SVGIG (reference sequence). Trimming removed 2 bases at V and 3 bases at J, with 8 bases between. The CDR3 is CAWSKAVYEQYF. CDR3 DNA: TGTGCCTGGAGTAAAGCCGTCTACGAGCAGTACTTC.

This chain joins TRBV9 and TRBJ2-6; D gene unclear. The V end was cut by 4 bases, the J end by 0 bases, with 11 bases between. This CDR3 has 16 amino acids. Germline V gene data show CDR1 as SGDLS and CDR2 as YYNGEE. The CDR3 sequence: CASSTHMHSGANVLTF. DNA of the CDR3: TGTGCCAGCAGCACCCACATGCACTCTGGGGCCAACGTCCTGACTTTC.

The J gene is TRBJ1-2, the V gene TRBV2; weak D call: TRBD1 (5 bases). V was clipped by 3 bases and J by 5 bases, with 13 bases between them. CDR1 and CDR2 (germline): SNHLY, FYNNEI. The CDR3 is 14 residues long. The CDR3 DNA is TGTGCCAGCAGTGAGGCCAGGAAGGGGTATGGCTACACCTTC. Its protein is CASSEARKGYGYTF.

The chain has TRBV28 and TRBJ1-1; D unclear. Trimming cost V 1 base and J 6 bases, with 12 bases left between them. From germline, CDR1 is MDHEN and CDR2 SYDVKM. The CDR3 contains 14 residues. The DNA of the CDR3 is TGTGCCAGCAGTTTATCCCCGCGACGGGCTGAAGCTTTCTTT. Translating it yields CASSLSPRRAEAFF. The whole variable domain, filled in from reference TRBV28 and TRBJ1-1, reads DVKVTQSSRYLVKRTGEKVFLECVQDMDHENMFWYRQDPGLGLRLIYFSYDVKMKEKGDIPEGYSVSREKKERFSLILESASTNQTSMYLCASSLSPRRAEAFFGQGTRLTVV.

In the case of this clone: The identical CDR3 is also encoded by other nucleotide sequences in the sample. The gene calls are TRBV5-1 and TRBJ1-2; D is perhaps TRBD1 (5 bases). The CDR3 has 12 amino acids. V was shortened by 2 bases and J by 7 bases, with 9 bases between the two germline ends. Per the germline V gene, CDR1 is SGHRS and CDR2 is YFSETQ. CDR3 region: CASSLGGAGYTF. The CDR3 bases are TGCGCCAGCAGCTTAGGCGGGGCTGGCTACACCTTC.

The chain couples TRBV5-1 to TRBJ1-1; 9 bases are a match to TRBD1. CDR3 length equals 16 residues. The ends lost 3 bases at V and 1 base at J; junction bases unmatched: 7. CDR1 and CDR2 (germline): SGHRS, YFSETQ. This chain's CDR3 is CASSSKPTGGNTEAFF. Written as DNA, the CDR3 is TGCGCCAGCAGCTCGAAGCCGACAGGGGGGAACACTGAAGCTTTCTTT.

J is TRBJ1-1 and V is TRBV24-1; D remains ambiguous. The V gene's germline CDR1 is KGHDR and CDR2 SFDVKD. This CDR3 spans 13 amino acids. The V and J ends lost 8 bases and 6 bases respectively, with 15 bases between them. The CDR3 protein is CATTDGVSPEAFF. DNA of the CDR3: TGTGCCACCACCGACGGGGTCAGCCCTGAAGCTTTCTTT.

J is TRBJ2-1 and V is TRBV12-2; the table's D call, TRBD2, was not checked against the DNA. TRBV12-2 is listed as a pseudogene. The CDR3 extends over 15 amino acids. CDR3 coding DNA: TGTGCAAGTCGCCCGCCGGGTAGCGGGGCCAATGAGCAGTTCTTC. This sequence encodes CASRPPGSGANEQFF.

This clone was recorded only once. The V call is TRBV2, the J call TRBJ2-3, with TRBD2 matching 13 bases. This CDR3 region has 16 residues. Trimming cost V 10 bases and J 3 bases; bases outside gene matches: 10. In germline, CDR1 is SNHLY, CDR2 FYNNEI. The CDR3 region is CAIRKGLAGPTDTQYF. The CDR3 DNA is TGTGCCATTCGCAAGGGACTAGCGGGACCTACAGATACGCAGTATTTT.